This TCR beta chain came from a study of shared clonotypes between healthy human individuals. For the study at large: Every donor yielded three CD4 naive, three CD4 memory, two CD8 naive and one CD8 memory plate. General study findings and limits: Few donors restricted represented genetic and exposure-history diversity.

A note on this clone: Antigen specificity is unknown.

The assay was immunoSEQ multiplex PCR, and TCRdb's table has in-frame clones only and misses some. The data show roughly 1,000,000 clones, around 82% seen once. The specimen was memory CD4+ T cells from PBMCs. Subset in this sample: CD45RA-negative fraction. The receptor's source is a man between 18 and 29 years old in good health. Some clones in this sample may be carry-over from other donors' samples.

The CDR3 DNA follows: TGTGCCAGCAGCATCAGCGGGGGCACAGATACGCAGTATTTT. Residues: CASSISGGTDTQYF. The chain couples TRBV7-3 to TRBJ2-3; 7 bases map to TRBD2. The length of the CDR3 is 14 residues. The germline V gene has CDR1 SGHTA and CDR2 FQGTGA. V dropped 5 bases and J dropped 1; count of bases not matched to a gene: 3.